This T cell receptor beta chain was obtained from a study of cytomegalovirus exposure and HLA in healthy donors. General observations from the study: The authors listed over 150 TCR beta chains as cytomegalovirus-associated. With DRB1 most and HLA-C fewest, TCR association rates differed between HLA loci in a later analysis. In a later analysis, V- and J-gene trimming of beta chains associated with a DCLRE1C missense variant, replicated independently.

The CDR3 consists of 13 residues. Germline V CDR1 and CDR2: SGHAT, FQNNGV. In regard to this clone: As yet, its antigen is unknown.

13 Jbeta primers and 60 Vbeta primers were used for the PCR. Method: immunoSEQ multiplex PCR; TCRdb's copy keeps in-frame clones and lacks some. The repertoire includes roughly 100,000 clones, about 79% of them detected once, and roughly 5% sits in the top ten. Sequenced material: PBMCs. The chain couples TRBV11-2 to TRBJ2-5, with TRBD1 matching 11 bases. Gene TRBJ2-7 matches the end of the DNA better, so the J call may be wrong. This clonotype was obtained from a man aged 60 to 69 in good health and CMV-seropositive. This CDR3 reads CASSRDRGYEQYF. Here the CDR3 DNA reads TGTGCCAGCAGCCGGGACAGGGGGTACGAGCAGTACTTC.